This TCR beta chain emerged from a study of siplizumab effects on memory and regulatory T cells. As for this clone: Its antigen is not known.

Study-wide results and limits: The authors could not assign a naive or memory phenotype to roughly 80-95% of proliferating CD4+ or CD8+ clones. Mean Treg-derived proportions of mappable alloreactive CD4+ clones were over 65% for siplizumab and approximately 25% for controls. Naive T cells, seemingly more diverse than memory cells, seemed major alloresponse contributors.

CDR1 and CDR2 (germline): LNHDA, SQIVND (reference sequence). V lost 1 base to trimming and J lost 0 bases, with 10 bases between them. The CDR3 spans 16 residues. The assay covered 95,000 to 100,000 TCR templates per sample. Produced via immunoSEQ multiplex PCR; TCRdb's table is partial and in-frame only. The table shows 100,000 to 120,000 clones, with around nine tenths occurring only once. This chain links TRBV19 with TRBJ2-1; D is ambiguous. The receptor was derived from a human donor in good health. The sequenced sample consisted of CD4+ T cells sorted from blood. The CDR3 region has the DNA TGTGCCAGTAGTATAGCGGGCAGTAGCTCCTACAATGAGCAGTTCTTC. Its protein product is CASSIAGSSSYNEQFF. Variable domain in full (rest from reference TRBV19 and TRBJ2-1): DGGITQSPKYLFRKEGQNVTLSCEQNLNHDAMYWYRQDPGQGLRLIYYSQIVNDFQKGDIAEGYSVSREKKESFPLTVTSAQKNPTAFYLCASSIAGSSSYNEQFFGPGTRLTVL.